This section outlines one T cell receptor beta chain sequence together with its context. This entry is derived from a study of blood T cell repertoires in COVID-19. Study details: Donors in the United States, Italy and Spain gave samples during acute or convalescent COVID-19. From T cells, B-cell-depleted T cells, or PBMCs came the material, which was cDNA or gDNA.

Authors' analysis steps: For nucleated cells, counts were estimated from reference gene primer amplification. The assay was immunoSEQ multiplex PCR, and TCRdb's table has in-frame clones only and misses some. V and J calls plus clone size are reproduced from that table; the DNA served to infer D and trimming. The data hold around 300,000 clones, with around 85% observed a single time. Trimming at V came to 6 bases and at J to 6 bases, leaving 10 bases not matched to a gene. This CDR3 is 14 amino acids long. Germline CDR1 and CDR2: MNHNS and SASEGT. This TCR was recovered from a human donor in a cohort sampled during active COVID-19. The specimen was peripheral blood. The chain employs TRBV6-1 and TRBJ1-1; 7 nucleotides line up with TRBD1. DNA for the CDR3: TGTGCCAGCAGCCCGAAAGGGGGCCTCTCTGAAGCTTTCTTT. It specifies CASSPKGGLSEAFF.